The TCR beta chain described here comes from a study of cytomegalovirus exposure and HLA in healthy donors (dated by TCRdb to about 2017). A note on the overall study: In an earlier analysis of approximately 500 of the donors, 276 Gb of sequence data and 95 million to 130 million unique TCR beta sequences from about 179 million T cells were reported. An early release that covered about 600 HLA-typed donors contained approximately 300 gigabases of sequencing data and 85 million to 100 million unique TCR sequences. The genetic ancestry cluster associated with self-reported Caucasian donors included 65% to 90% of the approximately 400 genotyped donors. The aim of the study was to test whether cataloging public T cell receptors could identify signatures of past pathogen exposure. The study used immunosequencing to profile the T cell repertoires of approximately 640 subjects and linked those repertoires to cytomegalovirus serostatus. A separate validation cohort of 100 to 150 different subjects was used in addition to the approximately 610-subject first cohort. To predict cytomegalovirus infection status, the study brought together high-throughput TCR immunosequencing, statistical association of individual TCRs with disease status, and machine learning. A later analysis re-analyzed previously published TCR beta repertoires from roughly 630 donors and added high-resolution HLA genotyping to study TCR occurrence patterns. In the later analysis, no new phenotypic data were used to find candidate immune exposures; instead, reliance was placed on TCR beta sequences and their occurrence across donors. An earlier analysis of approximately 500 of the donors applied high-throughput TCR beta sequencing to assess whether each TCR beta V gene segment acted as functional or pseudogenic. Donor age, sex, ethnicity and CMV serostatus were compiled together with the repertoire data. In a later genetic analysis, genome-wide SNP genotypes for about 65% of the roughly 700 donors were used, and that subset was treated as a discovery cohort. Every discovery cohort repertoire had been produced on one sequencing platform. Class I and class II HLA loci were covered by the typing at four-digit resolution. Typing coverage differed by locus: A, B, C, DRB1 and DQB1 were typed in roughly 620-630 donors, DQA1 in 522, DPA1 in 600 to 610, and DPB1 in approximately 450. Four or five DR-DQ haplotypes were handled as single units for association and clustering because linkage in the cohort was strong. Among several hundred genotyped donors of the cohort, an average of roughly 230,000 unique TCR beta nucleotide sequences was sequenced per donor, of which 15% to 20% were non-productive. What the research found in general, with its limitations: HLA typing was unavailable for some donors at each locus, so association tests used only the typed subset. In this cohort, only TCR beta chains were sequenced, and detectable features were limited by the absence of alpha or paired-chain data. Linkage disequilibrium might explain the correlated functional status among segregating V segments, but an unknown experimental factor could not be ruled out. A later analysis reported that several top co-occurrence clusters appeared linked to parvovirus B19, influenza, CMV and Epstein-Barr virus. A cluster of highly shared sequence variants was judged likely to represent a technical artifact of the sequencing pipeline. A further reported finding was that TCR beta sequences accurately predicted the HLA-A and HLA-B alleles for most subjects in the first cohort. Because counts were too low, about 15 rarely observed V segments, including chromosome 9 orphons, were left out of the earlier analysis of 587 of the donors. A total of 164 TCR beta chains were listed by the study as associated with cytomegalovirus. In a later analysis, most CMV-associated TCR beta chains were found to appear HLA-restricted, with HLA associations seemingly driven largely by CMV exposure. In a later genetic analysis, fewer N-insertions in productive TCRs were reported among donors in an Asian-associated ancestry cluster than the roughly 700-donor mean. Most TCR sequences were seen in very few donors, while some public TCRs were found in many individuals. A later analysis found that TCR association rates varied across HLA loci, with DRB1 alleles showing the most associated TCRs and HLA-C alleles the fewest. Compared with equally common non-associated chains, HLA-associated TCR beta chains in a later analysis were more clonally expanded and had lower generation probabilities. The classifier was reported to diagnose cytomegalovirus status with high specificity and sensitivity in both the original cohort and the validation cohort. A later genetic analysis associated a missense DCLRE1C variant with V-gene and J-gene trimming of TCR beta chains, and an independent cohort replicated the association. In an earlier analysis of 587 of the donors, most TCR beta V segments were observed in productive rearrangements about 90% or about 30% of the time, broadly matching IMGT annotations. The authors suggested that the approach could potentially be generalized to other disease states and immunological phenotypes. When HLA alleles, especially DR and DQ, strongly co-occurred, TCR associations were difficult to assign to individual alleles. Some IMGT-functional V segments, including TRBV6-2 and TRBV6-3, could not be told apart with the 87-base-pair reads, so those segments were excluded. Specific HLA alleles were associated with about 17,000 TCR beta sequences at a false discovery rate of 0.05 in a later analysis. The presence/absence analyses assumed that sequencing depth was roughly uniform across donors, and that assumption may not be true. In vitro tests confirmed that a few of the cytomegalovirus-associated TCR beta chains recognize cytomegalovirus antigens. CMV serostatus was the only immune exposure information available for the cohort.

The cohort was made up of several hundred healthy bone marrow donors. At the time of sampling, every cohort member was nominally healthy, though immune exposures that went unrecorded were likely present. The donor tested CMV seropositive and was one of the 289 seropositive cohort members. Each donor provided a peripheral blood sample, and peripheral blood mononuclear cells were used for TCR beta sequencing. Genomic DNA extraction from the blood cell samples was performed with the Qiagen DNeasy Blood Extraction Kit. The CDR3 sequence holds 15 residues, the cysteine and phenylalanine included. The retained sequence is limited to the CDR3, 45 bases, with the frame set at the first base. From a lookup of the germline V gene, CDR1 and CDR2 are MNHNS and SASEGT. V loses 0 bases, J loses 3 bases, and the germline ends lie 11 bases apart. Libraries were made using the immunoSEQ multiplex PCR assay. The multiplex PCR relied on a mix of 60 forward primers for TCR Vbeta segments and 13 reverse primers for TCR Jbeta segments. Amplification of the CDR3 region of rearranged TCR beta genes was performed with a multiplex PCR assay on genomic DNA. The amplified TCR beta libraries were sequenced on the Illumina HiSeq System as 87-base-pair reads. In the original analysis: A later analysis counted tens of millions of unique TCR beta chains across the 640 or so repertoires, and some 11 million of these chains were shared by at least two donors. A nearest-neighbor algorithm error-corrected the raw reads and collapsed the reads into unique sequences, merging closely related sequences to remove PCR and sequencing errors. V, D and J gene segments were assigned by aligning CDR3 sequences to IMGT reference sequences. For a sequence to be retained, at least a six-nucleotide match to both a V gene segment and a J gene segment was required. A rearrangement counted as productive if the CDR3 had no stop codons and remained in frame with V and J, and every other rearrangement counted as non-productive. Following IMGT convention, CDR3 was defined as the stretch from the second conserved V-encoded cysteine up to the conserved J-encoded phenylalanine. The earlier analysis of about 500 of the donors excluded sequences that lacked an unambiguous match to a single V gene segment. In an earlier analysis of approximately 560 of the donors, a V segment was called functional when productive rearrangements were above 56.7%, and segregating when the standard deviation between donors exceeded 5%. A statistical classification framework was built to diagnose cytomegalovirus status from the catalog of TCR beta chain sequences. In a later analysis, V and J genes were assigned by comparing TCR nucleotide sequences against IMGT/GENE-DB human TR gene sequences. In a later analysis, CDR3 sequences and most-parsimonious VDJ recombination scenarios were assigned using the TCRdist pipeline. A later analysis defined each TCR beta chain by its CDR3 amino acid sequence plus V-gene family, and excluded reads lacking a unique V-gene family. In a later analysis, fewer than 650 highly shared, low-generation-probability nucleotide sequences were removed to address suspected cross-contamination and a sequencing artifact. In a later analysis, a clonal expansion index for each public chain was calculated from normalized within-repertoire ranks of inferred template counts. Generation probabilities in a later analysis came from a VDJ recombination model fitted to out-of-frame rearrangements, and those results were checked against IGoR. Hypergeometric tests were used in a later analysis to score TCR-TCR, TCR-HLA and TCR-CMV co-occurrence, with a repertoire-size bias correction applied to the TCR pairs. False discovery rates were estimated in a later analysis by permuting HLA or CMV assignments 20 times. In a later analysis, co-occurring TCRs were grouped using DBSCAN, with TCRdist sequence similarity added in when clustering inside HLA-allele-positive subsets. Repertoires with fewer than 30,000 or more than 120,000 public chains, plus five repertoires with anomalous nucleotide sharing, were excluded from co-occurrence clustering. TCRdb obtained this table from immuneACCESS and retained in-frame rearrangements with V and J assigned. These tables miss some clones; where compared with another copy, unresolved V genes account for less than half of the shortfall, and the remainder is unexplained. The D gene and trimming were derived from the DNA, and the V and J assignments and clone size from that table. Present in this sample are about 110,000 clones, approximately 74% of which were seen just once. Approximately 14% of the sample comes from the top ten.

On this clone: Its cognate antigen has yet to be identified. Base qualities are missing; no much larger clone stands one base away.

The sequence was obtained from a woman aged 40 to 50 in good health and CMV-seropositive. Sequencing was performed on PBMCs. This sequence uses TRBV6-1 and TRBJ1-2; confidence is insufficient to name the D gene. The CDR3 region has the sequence CASSEAQEGYYGYTF. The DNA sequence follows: TGTGCCAGCAGTGAAGCGCAGGAGGGCTACTATGGCTACACCTTC.